The rows below give T cell receptor beta chains drawn from one sample of a study of spatial heterogeneity in lung cancer. Using its own MiXCR run on the 5' RACE reads, TCRdb lists one record per CDR3 protein. This sample yields 60,000 to 75,000 distinct CDR3 sequences, of which roughly 6.4% are seen a single time; over 12% belongs to the top ten. The sequencing here drew on PBMCs, taken at surgery. Receptor source: a female donor with early-stage non-small cell lung cancer. Both conserved end residues are part of each CDR3. Each record gives: CDR3 protein, CDR3 DNA, J gene, clone size, V gene, D gene. A D gene is named only where the DNA matches it firmly. Size tells how often a clone was seen (once, few, many) or the class of an expanded clone, and some rows leave it out.

cdr3_aa: CASSLDTDTEAFF
cdr3_nt: TGTGCCAGCAGCTTAGACACAGACACTGAAGCTTTCTTT
j_call: TRBJ1-1
clone_size: many
v_call: TRBV7-3
d_call: NA

cdr3_aa: CASTVRAAGTGELFF
cdr3_nt: TGTGCCAGCACCGTCAGGGCAGCGGGGACCGGGGAGCTGTTTTTT
j_call: TRBJ2-2
clone_size: medium-sized
v_call: TRBV7-2
d_call: TRBD2

cdr3_aa: CASSPDSLRETQYF
cdr3_nt: TGTGCCAGCAGCCCGGATAGCCTCCGAGAGACCCAGTACTTC
j_call: TRBJ2-5
clone_size: few
v_call: TRBV11-3
d_call: NA

cdr3_aa: CASSSEGLGQPQHF
cdr3_nt: TGTGCCAGCAGCTCCGAAGGGTTAGGGCAGCCCCAGCATTTT
j_call: TRBJ1-5
clone_size: many
v_call: TRBV7-9
d_call: NA

cdr3_aa: CASSFLLKTGRDTGELFF
cdr3_nt: TGTGCCAGCAGTTTCTTACTAAAGACAGGGAGGGACACCGGGGAGCTGTTTTTT
j_call: TRBJ2-2
clone_size: many
v_call: TRBV6-2/TRBV6-3
d_call: NA

cdr3_aa: CASSQMGQGSYEQYF
cdr3_nt: TGTGCCAGCAGTCAAATGGGACAGGGCTCCTACGAGCAGTACTTC
j_call: TRBJ2-7
clone_size: many
v_call: TRBV28
d_call: TRBD1

cdr3_aa: CASSKGWPDTQYF
cdr3_nt: TGTGCCAGCAGTAAAGGATGGCCAGATACGCAGTATTTT
j_call: TRBJ2-3
clone_size: many
v_call: TRBV6-6
d_call: NA

cdr3_aa: CSARDMGQAYGYTF
cdr3_nt: TGCAGTGCTAGAGATATGGGCCAGGCGTATGGCTACACCTTC
j_call: TRBJ1-2
clone_size: few
v_call: TRBV20-1
d_call: NA

cdr3_aa: CASSLSSGQIGETQYF
cdr3_nt: TGTGCCAGCTCACTATCTAGCGGGCAGATCGGGGAGACCCAGTACTTC
j_call: TRBJ2-5
clone_size: many
v_call: TRBV18
d_call: TRBD2

cdr3_aa: CASSPRQAGTGELFF
cdr3_nt: TGTGCCAGCAGCCCCCGACAGGCGGGCACCGGGGAGCTGTTTTTT
j_call: TRBJ2-2
clone_size: medium-sized
v_call: TRBV14
d_call: NA

cdr3_aa: CASSSWDSGRSYGYTF
cdr3_nt: TGTGCCAGCAGTTCTTGGGACAGCGGACGGTCCTATGGCTACACCTTC
j_call: TRBJ1-2
clone_size: many
v_call: TRBV6-6
d_call: TRBD1

cdr3_aa: CASSARDISEQYF
cdr3_nt: TGTGCCAGCAGCGCCCGGGACATTAGCGAGCAGTACTTC
j_call: TRBJ2-7
clone_size: many
v_call: TRBV7-6
d_call: NA

cdr3_aa: CASRVRGVKSYEQYF
cdr3_nt: TGTGCCAGCAGGGTCCGGGGAGTGAAGTCCTACGAGCAGTACTTC
j_call: TRBJ2-7
clone_size: few
v_call: TRBV28
d_call: NA

cdr3_aa: CASSPRTGGKTEAFF
cdr3_nt: TGTGCCAGCAGTCCGCGGACAGGGGGAAAGACTGAAGCTTTCTTT
j_call: TRBJ1-1
clone_size: many
v_call: TRBV12-3/TRBV12-4
d_call: TRBD1

cdr3_aa: CASSPGGTVNTEAFF
cdr3_nt: TGTGCCAGCAGCCCAGGAGGGACGGTGAACACTGAAGCTTTCTTT
j_call: TRBJ1-1
clone_size: many
v_call: TRBV7-2
d_call: NA

cdr3_aa: CSVLSGRQAGELFF
cdr3_nt: TGCAGCGTTCTTAGCGGGAGGCAGGCCGGGGAGCTGTTTTTT
j_call: TRBJ2-2
clone_size: many
v_call: TRBV29-1
d_call: TRBD2

cdr3_aa: CSARTSGLSYEQYF
cdr3_nt: TGCAGTGCCCGGACTAGCGGGTTGTCCTACGAGCAGTACTTC
j_call: TRBJ2-7
clone_size: many
v_call: TRBV20-1
d_call: TRBD2

cdr3_aa: CASNRDRGYEQYF
cdr3_nt: TGTGCCAGTAACCGGGACAGAGGCTACGAGCAGTACTTC
j_call: TRBJ2-7
clone_size: NA
v_call: TRBV19
d_call: TRBD1